This entry is about one T cell receptor (beta chain). Its antigen is still unknown. The CDR3 runs 16 residues. Germline loops: CDR1 SGDLS, CDR2 YYNGEE. The J segment lost 4 bases and the V segment lost 7 bases, leaving 13 bases of the junction unmatched. The data derive from a study of cytomegalovirus exposure and HLA in healthy donors. Overall study findings and caveats: What a later analysis reportedly showed was that an Asian-associated ancestry cluster had fewer N-insertions than the 666-donor mean. For TCR beta chains, V- and J-gene trimming was later linked to a missense DCLRE1C variant. Apparent HLA restriction characterized most CMV-associated TCR beta chains in a later analysis.

PCR used 60 Vbeta primers and 13 Jbeta primers. Authors' methods: Later reanalysis found 75 million to 95 million unique TCR beta chains, some 10 million of them shared. Produced via immunoSEQ multiplex PCR; TCRdb's table is partial and in-frame only. V and J calls and clone size are given by that table; D and trimming were obtained from the DNA. This sample has 120,000 to 150,000 clones; more than 80% occur once, and the top ten carry around 4.5%. The gene calls are TRBV9 and TRBJ2-1; 8 bases are a match to TRBD2. Sequencing was performed on PBMCs. The clonotype originates from a middle-aged woman in good health and CMV-seropositive. For the CDR3, the DNA is TGTGCCAGCGGGCCCACTAGCGGAGATAGGTACAATGAGCAGTTCTTC. Translated: CASGPTSGDRYNEQFF. The variable domain in full, completed from reference TRBV9 and TRBJ2-1, reads DSGVTQTPKHLITATGQRVTLRCSPRSGDLSVYWYQQSLDQGLQFLIQYYNGEERAKGNILERFSAQQFPDLHSELNLSSLELGDSALYFCASGPTSGDRYNEQFFGPGTRLTVL.